These 6 T cell receptor beta chains were sequenced from one sample in a study of PD-L1 blockade in urothelial cancer (dated by TCRdb to 2017 to 2019). The time point label corresponds to: pretreatment tumor sample. The library came from the immunoSEQ multiplex PCR assay. This is the immuneACCESS table as TCRdb keeps it, with only in-frame sequences that have V and J called. A part of the clones is gone; compared with another copy, unresolved V genes explain less than half, and the rest is unexplained. The table for this sample lists 35,000 or so clones; 36% of them were counted only once. The biggest ten clones account for 8.5% to 10% of the sample. The material was tumor tissue, obtained before atezolizumab (anti-PD-L1) treatment. Every receptor here comes from a man in his 60s with urothelial cancer.

This clone appeared a single time. The V call is TRBV19, the J call TRBJ2-5; TRBD1 might be the D (6 bases). Trimming stripped 6 bases from V and 5 bases from J, with 16 bases between. The germline gives CDR1 LNHDA, CDR2 SQIVND (reference sequence). This CDR3 spans 14 amino acids. The CDR3 DNA sequence: TGTGCCAGTAGCAGACAGGACATGGACGAGACCCAGTACTTC. Its translation is CASSRQDMDETQYF. The variable domain in full, with the rest retrieved from reference TRBV19 and TRBJ2-5, is DGGITQSPKYLFRKEGQNVTLSCEQNLNHDAMYWYRQDPGQGLRLIYYSQIVNDFQKGDIAEGYSVSREKKESFPLTVTSAQKNPTAFYLCASSRQDMDETQYFGPGTRLLVL.

Remarks on this clone: The DNA has an unread or ambiguous base, and its residue is written X. The DNA of the CDR3 is TGCAGCGTTRCGTCGGGAAACAATAGCAATCAGCCCCAGCATTTT. Translated, it gives CSVXSGNNSNQPQHF. The chain has TRBV29-1 and TRBJ1-5, with D unresolved. The CDR3 is 15 residues long. Trimming took off 5 bases at V and 0 bases at J, with 14 bases between the two ends. Germline assignment: CDR1 SQVTM and CDR2 ANQGSEA.

This chain links TRBV6-8 with TRBJ2-1; TRBD2 agrees at 8 bases. The CDR3 has 18 amino acids. J was trimmed by 7 bases and V by 6 bases; bases with no gene match: 20. In germline, CDR1 is MNHGY, CDR2 SAAAGT. The CDR3 protein is CASSHPSRGAPTGNEQFF. Here the CDR3 DNA reads TGTGCCAGCAGCCACCCTTCGCGGGGGGCTCCCACGGGAAATGAGCAGTTCTTC.

The V gene is TRBV4-1, the J gene TRBJ1-5; D is ambiguous. The V and J ends lost 5 bases and 0 bases respectively, with 14 bases between them. This CDR3 is built from 16 residues. In germline, CDR1 is MGHRA, CDR2 YSYEKL. The DNA of the CDR3 is TGCGCCAGCAGCTACGACACCCGTTATAGCAATCAGCCCCAGCATTTT. Protein product: CASSYDTRYSNQPQHF.

The chain employs TRBV19 and TRBJ1-1; D not resolved. The CDR3 has 13 amino acids. CDR1 LNHDA and CDR2 SQIVND come from the germline V gene (reference sequence). The germline V and J ends were trimmed by 8 bases and 0 bases, with 10 bases remaining between them. This CDR3 reads CASASWLNTEAFF. CDR3 DNA: TGTGCCAGTGCCTCGTGGTTGAACACTGAAGCTTTCTTT.

This clone is categorized as medium-sized. The DNA for the CDR3 is TGTGCCAGCTCACCTCCTCACGAGAAGCTGTCGGACACTGAAGCTTTCTTT. Protein sequence: CASSPPHEKLSDTEAFF. The chain uses TRBV18 and TRBJ1-1; D uncertain. The CDR3 is 17 amino acids. Germline CDR1 and CDR2: KGHSH and LQKENI. V was clipped by 3 bases and J by 3 bases, with 20 bases between them.